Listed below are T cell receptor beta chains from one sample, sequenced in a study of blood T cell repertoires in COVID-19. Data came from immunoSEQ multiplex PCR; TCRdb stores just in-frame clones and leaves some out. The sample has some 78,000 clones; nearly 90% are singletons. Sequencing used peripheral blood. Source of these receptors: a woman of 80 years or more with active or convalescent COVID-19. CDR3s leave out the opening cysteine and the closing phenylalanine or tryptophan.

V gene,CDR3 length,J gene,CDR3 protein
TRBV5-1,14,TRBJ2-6,ASTGQRSSGANVLT
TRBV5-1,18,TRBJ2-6,ASSTNPPGQGIAGANVLT
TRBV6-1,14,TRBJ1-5,ASSVEEGLRNQPQH
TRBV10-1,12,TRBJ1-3,ASSRDRAGNTIY
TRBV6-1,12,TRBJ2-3,ASSEHWGSDTQY
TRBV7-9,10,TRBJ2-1,ASSFGQNEQF
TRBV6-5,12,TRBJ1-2,ASSPDREGYGYT
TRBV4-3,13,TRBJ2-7,ASSQSGFGWDEQY
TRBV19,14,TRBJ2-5,ASSITTSGSRETQY
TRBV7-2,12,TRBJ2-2,ASSPQTYSGELF
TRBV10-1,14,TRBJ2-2,ASSLGLAGNTGELF
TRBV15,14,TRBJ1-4,ATSRDLGGRGEKLF
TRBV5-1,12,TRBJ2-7,ASSPGTSGYEQY
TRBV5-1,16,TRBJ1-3,ASSLGQGIRSSGNTIY
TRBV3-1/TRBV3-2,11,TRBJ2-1,ASSQGAGNEQF
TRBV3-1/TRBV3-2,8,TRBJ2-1,ASSQGAQF
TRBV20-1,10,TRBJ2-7,SASRGTGQRD
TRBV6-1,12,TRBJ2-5,ASSESRWRETQY
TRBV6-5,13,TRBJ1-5,ASSTGQGLSQPQH